This is a list of T cell receptor beta chains from one sample in a study of blood T cell repertoires in COVID-19. TCRdb's copy holds only in-frame clones and misses some; the assay was immunoSEQ multiplex PCR. The sample carries 120,000 to 150,000 clones, over 70% recorded once. Sequencing was performed on peripheral blood. These receptors came from a man aged 45-65 years who had recovered from COVID-19. CDR3s include the opening cysteine and the closing phenylalanine or tryptophan. D genes are given only for firm matches. Part of the rows lack a size; the others show once, few, many or a class for expanded clones.

j_call	clone_size	v_call	d_call	cdr3_nt	cdr3_aa
TRBJ1-5	NA	TRBV6-5	TRBD1	TGTGCCAGCAGTCCCGGGACAGGGGTTCGTCAGCCCCAGCATTTT	CASSPGTGVRQPQHF
TRBJ1-2	NA	TRBV6-6	NA	TGTGCCAGCAGGGCGGGCCGTAACTATGGCTACACCTTC	CASRAGRNYGYTF
TRBJ2-3	NA	TRBV15	TRBD2	TGTGCCACCAGCAGAGCCCTAGCGGGGGGTGGCGATACGCAGTATTTT	CATSRALAGGGDTQYF
TRBJ2-2	NA	TRBV11-2	TRBD2	TGTGCCATTACGGGGGGTGATGCCACCGGGGAGCTGTTTTTT	CAITGGDATGELFF
TRBJ1-5	NA	TRBV7-8	TRBD1	TGTGCCAGCACCACGAGGACAGGTCAAGATCAGCCCCAGCATTTT	CASTTRTGQDQPQHF
TRBJ1-6	NA	TRBV30	NA	TGTGCCTGGGGCCTTCAGGATTTCTCCTATAATTCACCCCTCCACTTT	CAWGLQDFSYNSPLHF
TRBJ1-1	once	TRBV3-1/TRBV3-2	NA	TGTGCCAGCAGCCACAGTTCGACAGCTGGGACAACCCTGGGTGCTTTCTTT	CASSHSSTAGTTLGAFF
TRBJ1-1	few	TRBV27	TRBD1	TGTGCCAGCAGCAACACAGGGGATGAGGGGAACACTGAAGCTTTCTTT	CASSNTGDEGNTEAFF
TRBJ1-1	NA	TRBV4-2	NA	TGTGCCAGCAGTCGAGACAAGAACACTGAAGCTTTCTTT	CASSRDKNTEAFF
TRBJ2-7	NA	TRBV27	NA	TGTGCCAGCATCGGAGGGGTCGAGCAGTACTTC	CASIGGVEQYF
TRBJ2-1	NA	TRBV11-1	TRBD2	TGTGCCAGCAGGCTAGCGGGGTCCAATGAGCAGTTCTTC	CASRLAGSNEQFF
TRBJ2-1	few	TRBV11-3	TRBD1	TGTGCCAGCAGCTTAGGGGACAGAAGACTTAATGAGCAGTTCTTC	CASSLGDRRLNEQFF
TRBJ2-1	NA	TRBV5-1	NA	TGCGCCAGCGCTGAAAGCGTCTCCTACAATGAGCAGTTCTTC	CASAESVSYNEQFF
TRBJ2-5	NA	TRBV2	NA	TGTGCCAGCAGGGGACTGGGGAAAGAGACCCAGTACTTC	CASRGLGKETQYF
TRBJ1-6	NA	TRBV27	TRBD1	TGTGCCAGCAGTTTATTGGGACAGGGCAATTCACCCCTCCACTTT	CASSLLGQGNSPLHF
TRBJ1-6	once	TRBV2	NA	TGTGCCAGCAGTGACGGTAGGACAGCCGTCTATTCACCCCTCCACTTT	CASSDGRTAVYSPLHF
TRBJ1-3	NA	TRBV9	NA	TGTGCCAGCAGCGTAACCGTCACAGCCACTGGAAACACCATATATTTT	CASSVTVTATGNTIYF
TRBJ1-1	NA	TRBV5-1	NA	TGCGCCAGCAGCCGGAGGCCAGCCTCTATGAACACTGAAGCTTTCTTT	CASSRRPASMNTEAFF
TRBJ2-3	NA	TRBV4-3	TRBD1	TGCGCCAGCAGCTCCAGACAGGGCAACACAGATACGCAGTATTTT	CASSSRQGNTDTQYF
TRBJ2-7	NA	TRBV29-1	TRBD2	TGCAGCGTTGTGGGAGGTAGCGGGAGCTACGAGCAGTACTTC	CSVVGGSGSYEQYF
TRBJ2-3	few	TRBV4-2	NA	TGTGCCAGCAGCCAAGGTCTCGCAGATACGCAGTATTTT	CASSQGLADTQYF
TRBJ2-2	NA	TRBV30	TRBD1	TGTGCCTGGAGTGCCCGGCCGGGACAGGGGATGAACACCGGGGAGCTGTTTTTT	CAWSARPGQGMNTGELFF